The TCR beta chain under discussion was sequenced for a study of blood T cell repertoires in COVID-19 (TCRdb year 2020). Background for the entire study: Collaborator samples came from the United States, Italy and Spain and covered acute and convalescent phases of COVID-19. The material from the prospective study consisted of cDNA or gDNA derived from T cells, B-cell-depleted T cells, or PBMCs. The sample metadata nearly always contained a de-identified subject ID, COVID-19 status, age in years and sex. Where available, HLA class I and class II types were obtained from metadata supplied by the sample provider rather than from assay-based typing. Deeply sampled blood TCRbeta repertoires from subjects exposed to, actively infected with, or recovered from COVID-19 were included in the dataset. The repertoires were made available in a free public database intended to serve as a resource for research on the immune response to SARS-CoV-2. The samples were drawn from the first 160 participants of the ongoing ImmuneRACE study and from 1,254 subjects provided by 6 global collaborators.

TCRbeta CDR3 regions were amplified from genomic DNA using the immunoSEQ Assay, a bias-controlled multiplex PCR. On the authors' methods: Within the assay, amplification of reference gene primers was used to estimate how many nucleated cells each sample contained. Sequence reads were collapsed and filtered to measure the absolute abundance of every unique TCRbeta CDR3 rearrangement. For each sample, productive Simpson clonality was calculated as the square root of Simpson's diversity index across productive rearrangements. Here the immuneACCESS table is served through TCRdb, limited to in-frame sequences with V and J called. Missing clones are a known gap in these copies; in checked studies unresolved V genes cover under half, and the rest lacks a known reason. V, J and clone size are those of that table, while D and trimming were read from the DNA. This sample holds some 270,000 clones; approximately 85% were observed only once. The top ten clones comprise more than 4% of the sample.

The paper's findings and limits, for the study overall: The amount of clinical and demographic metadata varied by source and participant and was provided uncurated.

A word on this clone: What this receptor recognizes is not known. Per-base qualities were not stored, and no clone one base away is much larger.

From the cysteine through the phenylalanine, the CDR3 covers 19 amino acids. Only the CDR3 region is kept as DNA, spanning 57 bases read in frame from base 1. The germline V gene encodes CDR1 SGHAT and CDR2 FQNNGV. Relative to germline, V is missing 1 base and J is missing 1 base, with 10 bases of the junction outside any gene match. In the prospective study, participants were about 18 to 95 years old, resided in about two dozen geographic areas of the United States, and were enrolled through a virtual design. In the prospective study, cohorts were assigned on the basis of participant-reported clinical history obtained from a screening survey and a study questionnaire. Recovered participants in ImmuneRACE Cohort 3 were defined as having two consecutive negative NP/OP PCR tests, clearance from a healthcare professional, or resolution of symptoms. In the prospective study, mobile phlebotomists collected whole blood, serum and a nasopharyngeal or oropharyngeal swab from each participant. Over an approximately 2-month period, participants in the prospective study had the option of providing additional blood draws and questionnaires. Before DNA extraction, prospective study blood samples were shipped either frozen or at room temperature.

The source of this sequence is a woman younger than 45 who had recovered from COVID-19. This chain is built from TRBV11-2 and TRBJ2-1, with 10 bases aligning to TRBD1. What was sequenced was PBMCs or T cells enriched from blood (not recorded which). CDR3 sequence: CASSLGYRAGQGSYNEQFF. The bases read TGTGCCAGCAGCTTAGGCTATCGGGCGGGACAGGGGTCCTACAATGAGCAGTTCTTC.